The next 5 T cell receptor beta chains were all read from a single sample in a study of T-cell reconstitution after alpha-beta-depleted transplantation in children listed by TCRdb under 2016. The library came from PCR. Data came from an Illumina HiSeq 2500. TCR libraries were prepared with molecular barcoding, using unique molecular identifiers to normalize TCRbeta repertoire quantification. Clones were called with MiXCR by TCRdb after fastp trimmed the public reads at Q25, and only in-frame beta chains were retained. Records with the same CDR3 protein are collapsed into one entry carrying the most frequent genes and DNA. Present in this sample are around 240,000 distinct CDR3 sequences, approximately 9.7% of which were seen just once. The ten top clones hold approximately 5.4% of the sample. The source material was PBMCs from the stem cell graft donor, sampled from the stem cell graft. The receptors shown here come from a human donor who donated a stem cell graft to a child with SCID.

The chain is built from TRBV12-3 or TRBV12-4 and TRBJ1-2, with a tentative D call TRBD1 (5 bases). V lost 8 bases to trimming and J lost 6 bases, with 22 bases between them. The CDR3 runs 15 residues. This CDR3 reads CASSRDALFDHGYTF. CDR3 bases: TGTGCCAGCTCCCGGGACGCCCTTTTTGACCATGGCTACACCTTC.

This clonotype was recorded many times. The chain uses TRBV4-1 and TRBJ2-2, with a possible D match to TRBD2 (7 bases). Germline V gene sequence: CDR1 MGHRA, CDR2 YSYEKL. The CDR3 loop spans 18 amino acids. V dropped 4 bases and J dropped 5 bases, with 23 bases sitting between them. In DNA, the CDR3 is TGCGCCAGCAGCCCTCGCGGGGGTCGGGGGCTGGAAACCGGGGAGCTGTTTTTT. Its protein is CASSPRGGRGLETGELFF.

This clonotype was picked up many times. The chain combines TRBV19 with TRBJ1-2; D unresolved. This CDR3 is 12 amino acids long. Germline V lookup: CDR1 LNHDA, CDR2 SQIVND (reference sequence). The V and J ends lost 5 bases and 0 bases respectively, with 4 bases between them. This CDR3 reads CASSWANYGYTF. The CDR3, as DNA: TGTGCCAGTAGTTGGGCTAACTATGGCTACACCTTC. Full variable domain (rest looked up from reference TRBV19 and TRBJ1-2): DGGITQSPKYLFRKEGQNVTLSCEQNLNHDAMYWYRQDPGQGLRLIYYSQIVNDFQKGDIAEGYSVSREKKESFPLTVTSAQKNPTAFYLCASSWANYGYTFGSGTRLTVV.

The genes are TRBV29-1 and TRBJ2-7; TRBD1 matches 7 bases. The CDR3 is 15 amino acids. CDR1 and CDR2 (germline): SQVTM, ANQGSEA. The ends lost 4 bases at V and 0 bases at J; junction bases unmatched: 9. For the CDR3, the DNA is TGCAGCGTTGTGAGGGACAGAAAACGCTCCTACGAGCAGTACTTC. It encodes CSVVRDRKRSYEQYF.

The genes are TRBV5-4 and TRBJ1-5; D gene unclear. Germline V CDR1 and CDR2: SGHNT, YYREEE (reference sequence). The ends were cut back, 4 bases at V and 3 bases at J, with 11 bases in the middle. CDR3 length: 14 amino acids. The CDR3 coding sequence is TGTGCCAGCAGCCACGACCCGACCAATCAGCCCCAGCATTTT. Translation: CASSHDPTNQPQHF.